The clone carrying this T cell receptor (beta chain) was seen at least ten times. Its antigen is not known. V was clipped by 3 bases and J by 3 bases, with 18 bases between them. CDR3 length: 16 residues. CDR1 is SGHDN, CDR2 FVKESK, per germline. Exclusion applied to patients with other autoimmune diseases, uncontrolled infections, pregnancy or lactation. TCR beta CDR3 amplification used RNA transcripts. Following a first-round RT-PCR that used HTBI primers, a second-round multiplex PCR was carried out. TCRdb re-called the multiplex PCR reads with MiXCR, one entry per CDR3 protein. The sample lists about 590,000 distinct CDR3 sequences; 35% to 40% were seen once. This entry is derived from a study of Graves' ophthalmopathy and Graves' hyperthyroidism. Study outcomes and limitations: Ophthalmopathy progression was predicted by the model at 70.59% sensitivity and less than 80% specificity.

Sequencing was performed on peripheral blood or thyroid tissue (not recorded which). The receptor's source is an adult man with Graves' hyperthyroidism. The chain uses TRBV14 and TRBJ2-7, with D maybe TRBD2 (5 bases). The CDR3 DNA follows: TGTGCCAGCAGCCAGACCGGGGTCCCCGCTGGCTACGAGCAGTACTTC. It encodes CASSQTGVPAGYEQYF.